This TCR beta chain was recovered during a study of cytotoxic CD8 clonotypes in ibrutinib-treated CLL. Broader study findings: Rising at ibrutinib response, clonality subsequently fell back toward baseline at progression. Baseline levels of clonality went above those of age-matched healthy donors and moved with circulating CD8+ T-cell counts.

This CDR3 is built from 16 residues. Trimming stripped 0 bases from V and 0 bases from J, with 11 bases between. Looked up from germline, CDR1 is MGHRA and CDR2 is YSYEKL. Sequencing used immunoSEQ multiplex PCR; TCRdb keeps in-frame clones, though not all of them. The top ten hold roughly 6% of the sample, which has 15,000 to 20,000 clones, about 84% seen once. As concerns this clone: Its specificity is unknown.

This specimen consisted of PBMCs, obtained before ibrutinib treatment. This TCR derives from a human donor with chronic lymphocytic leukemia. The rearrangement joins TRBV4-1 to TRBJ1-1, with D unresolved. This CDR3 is CASSQDRMRVNTEAFF. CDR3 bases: TGCGCCAGCAGCCAAGATAGGATGAGAGTGAACACTGAAGCTTTCTTT.